This T cell receptor beta chain was sequenced for a study of blood T cell repertoires in COVID-19. This CDR3 has 18 amino acids. Only in-frame clones appear in the TCRdb table, and some are missing; sequencing was by immunoSEQ multiplex PCR. The data hold about 65,000 clones, with 65% to 90% observed a single time. This rearrangement joins TRBV21-1 to TRBJ2-4; TRBD2 is the table's D call and was not checked against the DNA. TRBV21-1 is an annotated pseudogene. The sequencing input was peripheral blood. The source of this sequence is a man aged 50-59 years with COVID-19, enrolled during active disease. As DNA, the CDR3 is TGTGCCAGCAGCCCTCCGGTAGGAACTAGCGGAACCAAAAACATTCAGTACTTC. Translating it yields CASSPPVGTSGTKNIQYF.